Shown below are 28 T cell receptor beta chains from a single sample sequenced in a study of post-analysis software for immune sequencing data (dated by TCRdb to about 2015). Which antigens these TCRs recognize remains unknown. The library was built by means of PCR. Sequencer: Illumina HiSeq 2500. To reduce PCR and sequencing biases, unique molecular identifiers were built into the TCR beta cDNA libraries. TCRdb ran its own pipeline on the public reads, namely fastp trimming at Q25 and MiXCR clone calling, and kept in-frame beta chains. Rows with a matching CDR3 protein are joined into one entry that keeps the most common DNA and genes. This sample is represented by under 900,000 distinct CDR3 sequences; under 70% of them were singletons. The ten largest clones add up to around 4.5% of the sample. General findings and caveats noted by the study authors: About 5 TRBV segments, including TRBV5-6, TRBV5-1 and TRBV20-1, were significantly more frequent in patients than controls.

The material sequenced was blood. The receptors were gathered from a girl aged 5 to 17 with multiple sclerosis.

This rearrangement joins TRBV13 to TRBJ1-2; TRBD1 matches at 7 bases. V was clipped by 7 bases and J by 8 bases; unmatched bases: 22. Looked up from germline, CDR1 is PRHDT and CDR2 is FYEKMQ (reference sequence). The CDR3 covers 17 residues. CDR3 coding DNA: TGTGCCAGCACCAAATACCAGAGGACAGGCTTTAAGTCGGGCTACACCTTC. Amino acids: CASTKYQRTGFKSGYTF.

This chain uses TRBV20-1 with TRBJ2-4; TRBD2 is a possible D gene (5 bases). The tail of the sequence fits TRBJ2-7 better, so the J call may be wrong. Germline V gene data show CDR1 as DFQATT and CDR2 as SNEGSKA (reference sequence). CDR3 length: 13 amino acids. The CDR3 region is CSAGRENSYEQYF. Written as DNA, the CDR3 is TGCAGTGCTGGGAGAGAGAATTCGTACGAGCAGTACTTC.

This rearrangement joins TRBV20-1 to TRBJ2-1; D is ambiguous. Trimming took off 3 bases at V and 5 bases at J, with 5 bases between the two ends. Looked up from germline, CDR1 is DFQATT and CDR2 is SNEGSKA (reference sequence). This CDR3 region has 11 residues. The CDR3 here is CSASNNNEQFF. The CDR3 DNA sequence: TGCAGTGCTAGCAACAACAATGAGCAGTTCTTC.

The chain couples TRBV7-2 to TRBJ1-2, with D uncertain. V was shortened by 0 bases and J by 0 bases, with 17 bases between the two germline ends. The V gene's germline CDR1 is SGHTA and CDR2 FQGNSA. This CDR3 region has 18 residues. For the CDR3, the DNA is TGTGCCAGCAGCTTAGCGGAGATGGTATGGTTCACTAACTATGGCTACACCTTC. It codes for CASSLAEMVWFTNYGYTF.

This clonotype was seen more than once but under ten times. The chain recombines TRBV5-1 with TRBJ2-1, with 7 bases aligning to TRBD1. V was pared by 3 bases and J by 3 bases, with 6 bases of the junction left unmatched. The CDR3 is 15 residues long. Germline values: CDR1 SGHRS, CDR2 YFSETQ. CDR3 bases: TGCGCCAGCAGCTATAGGGGGCAAAGCTACAATGAGCAGTTCTTC. This encodes CASSYRGQSYNEQFF.

This clonotype has just a few counts. The chain employs TRBV6-5 and TRBJ2-7, with D maybe TRBD1 (5 bases). CDR3 length: 12 residues. Germline CDR1 is MNHEY and CDR2 is SVGAGI. Trimming stripped 6 bases from V and 1 base from J, with 7 bases between. The CDR3 coding sequence is TGTGCCAGCAGGACAGAGTCCTACGAGCAGTACTTC. Translation: CASRTESYEQYF.

The chain is built from TRBV27 and TRBJ2-1, with D uncertain. The germline V gene has CDR1 MNHEY and CDR2 SMNVEV (reference sequence). The ends were cut back, 6 bases at V and 2 bases at J, with 8 bases in the middle. The CDR3 sequence is 13 residues long. This chain's CDR3 is CASRTSPYNEQFF. CDR3 nucleotide sequence: TGTGCCAGCAGGACCTCGCCCTACAATGAGCAGTTCTTC.

The chain carries TRBV29-1 and TRBJ2-5; D assignment may be TRBD1 or TRBD2 (6 bases each). The J call may be in error: the DNA end matches TRBJ2-7 better. The CDR3 is 13 residues long. Germline V lookup: CDR1 SQVTM, CDR2 ANQGSEA. The CDR3 reads CSVEEGTGSEQYF. CDR3 in DNA: TGCAGCGTTGAGGAGGGTACAGGGTCCGAGCAGTACTTC.

The V and J genes are TRBV6-1 and TRBJ1-2; D remains ambiguous. V dropped 7 bases and J dropped 13 bases, with 16 bases sitting between them. CDR3 length: 11 residues. Germline V gene lookup returns CDR1 MNHNS and CDR2 SASEGT. CDR3 DNA: TGTGCCAGCATCAAATTGGGGAGTTGCACCTTC. This sequence encodes CASIKLGSCTF.

The rearrangement links TRBV5-1 to TRBJ1-2; D unclear. V was cut by 2 bases and J by 5 bases, with 10 bases left in between. The V gene's germline CDR1 is SGHRS and CDR2 YFSETQ. The CDR3 spans 13 residues. CDR3 sequence: CASSFETPYGYTF. As DNA, the CDR3 is TGCGCCAGCAGCTTCGAGACGCCGTATGGCTACACCTTC.

The DNA for the CDR3 is TGCGCCAGCAGCTGGGGTGTAGGACAACAGCCCCAGCATTTT. This codes for CASSWGVGQQPQHF. V and J are TRBV5-1 and TRBJ1-5, with a weak D call TRBD1 (5 bases). Trimming removed 3 bases at V and 7 bases at J, with 14 bases between. Germline V gene sequence: CDR1 SGHRS, CDR2 YFSETQ. The CDR3 extends over 14 amino acids.

This chain uses TRBV6-1 with TRBJ2-7, with D unclear. The CDR3 has 14 amino acids. Between the trimmed V and J ends, which lost 1 base and 0 bases, there was a span of 7 bases. The germline gives CDR1 MNHNS, CDR2 SASEGT. CDR3 protein: CASSEGAHSYEQYF. The CDR3 coding sequence is TGTGCCAGCAGTGAAGGGGCTCACTCCTACGAGCAGTACTTC.

This clonotype was seen once. Without the conserved terminal phenylalanine or tryptophan, this CDR3 likely stems from a read error. The DNA is left out, because the CDR3 cannot be placed on it with certainty; the CDR3 is given as TCRdb lists it. This chain's CDR3 is CASSLVVGSAFL. The genes are TRBV7-9 and TRBJ2-1; the table calls TRBD2, which could not be checked here. Including both end residues, the CDR3 is 12 amino acids long. CDR1 and CDR2 (germline): SEHNR, FQNEAQ (reference sequence).

The genes are TRBV7-9 and TRBJ2-1; TRBD2 aligns across 8 bases. V dropped 1 base and J dropped 2; count of bases not matched to a gene: 13. The CDR3 totals 19 residues. Germline V gene lookup returns CDR1 SEHNR and CDR2 FQNEAQ (reference sequence). In DNA, the CDR3 is TGTGCCAGCAGCTTAGGCCCACCGGTAGCGGGACCCCCCTACAATGAGCAGTTCTTC. Translation: CASSLGPPVAGPPYNEQFF.

The sample holds a few counts of this clonotype. V is TRBV29-1 and J is TRBJ1-2; the D gene is possibly TRBD1 (6 bases). Germline V gene lookup returns CDR1 SQVTM and CDR2 ANQGSEA. V was trimmed by 0 bases and J by 0 bases, leaving 14 bases between them. CDR3 length: 16 residues. The CDR3 DNA sequence: TGCAGCGTTGAAGAAGAGGACAGTCTGACTAACTATGGCTACACCTTC. Translating it yields CSVEEEDSLTNYGYTF.

The chain uses TRBV6-1 and TRBJ2-7, with 9 positions matching TRBD1. Trimming removed 10 bases from V and 2 bases from J; junction bases left unmatched: 9. Germline V gives CDR1 MNHNS, CDR2 SASEGT. The CDR3 runs to 14 residues. The CDR3 coding sequence is TGTGCCACAATACAGGGGGCCGACGCCTACGAGCAGTACTTC. Its translation is CATIQGADAYEQYF.

This clonotype was counted only a few times. The CDR3 loop is CASAPGDWVYEQYF. CDR3 bases: TGTGCTAGTGCCCCAGGAGATTGGGTCTACGAGCAGTACTTC. V is TRBV12-5 and J is TRBJ2-4; D gene unclear. The end of the DNA fits TRBJ2-7 better, so the J call may be wrong. Per germline, CDR1 LGHNT and CDR2 FRNRAP. The length of the CDR3 is 14 residues.

The chain recombines TRBV20-1 with TRBJ1-2, with D possibly being TRBD1 (5 bases). Trimming stripped 0 bases from V and 12 bases from J, with 17 bases between. Germline CDR1 is DFQATT and CDR2 is SNEGSKA (reference sequence). The CDR3 extends over 13 amino acids. The CDR3 region has the DNA TGCAGTGCTAGAGATCGGGACGGCCCAGTCAACACCTTC. Protein product: CSARDRDGPVNTF.

The rearrangement joins TRBV7-8 to TRBJ1-1; 9 bases are a match to TRBD1. Germline CDR1 and CDR2: SGHVS and FQNEAQ. J was trimmed by 4 bases and V by 4 bases; bases with no gene match: 13. This CDR3 spans 17 amino acids. The CDR3 loop is CASSSAPLQGAGTEAFF. In DNA form, the CDR3 reads TGTGCCAGCAGCTCGGCCCCTTTACAGGGGGCGGGCACTGAAGCTTTCTTT.

This clonotype appeared a few times. This chain links TRBV27 with TRBJ2-7; D is uncertain. The CDR3 spans 14 residues. V was cut by 2 bases and J by 3 bases, with 11 bases left in between. The germline V gene has CDR1 MNHEY and CDR2 SMNVEV (reference sequence). The DNA of the CDR3 is TGTGCCAGCAGTTTAAGGTCTTCCGGCTACGAGCAGTACTTC. Translated, it gives CASSLRSSGYEQYF.

This clonotype has a handful of counts. The chain is built from TRBV20-1 and TRBJ2-1, with a possible D match to TRBD2 (6 bases). The CDR3 totals 15 residues. Germline V CDR1 and CDR2: DFQATT, SNEGSKA (reference sequence). V was trimmed by 3 bases and J by 0 bases, leaving 12 bases between them. The CDR3 protein is CSARERASSYNEQFF. CDR3 nucleotide sequence: TGCAGTGCTAGGGAGCGGGCGAGCTCCTACAATGAGCAGTTCTTC.

The gene calls are TRBV4-2 and TRBJ1-2, with 9 positions matching TRBD1. This CDR3 is 17 amino acids long. V lost 1 base, J lost 3 bases, and 9 bases stayed unmatched. CDR1 and CDR2 from the germline V gene are LGHNA and YNFKEQ. Here the CDR3 DNA reads TGTGCCAGCAGCCAAGGTGGCCGGGACAGGGCTTACTATGGCTACACCTTC. This encodes CASSQGGRDRAYYGYTF.

The sample holds a few counts of this clonotype. The chain uses TRBV20-1 and TRBJ2-3; weak D call: TRBD1 (6 bases). Trimming took off 7 bases at V and 2 bases at J, with 16 bases between the two ends. This CDR3 has 14 residues. Germline lookup yields CDR1 DFQATT and CDR2 SNEGSKA (reference sequence). This CDR3 is CSEVDSLFTDTQYF. CDR3 nucleotides: TGCAGTGAAGTGGACAGCCTTTTCACAGATACGCAGTATTTT.

This chain uses TRBV11-2 with TRBJ2-3; a possible D gene is TRBD2 (6 bases). The germline V gene has CDR1 SGHAT and CDR2 FQNNGV. V was cut by 5 bases and J by 3 bases, with 18 bases left in between. The CDR3 is made up of 16 amino acids. Here the CDR3 reads CASSPRGAGSTDTQYF. The CDR3 nucleotides are TGTGCCAGCAGCCCACGCGGGGCGGGAAGTACAGATACGCAGTATTTT.

V usage is TRBV20-1 and J usage is TRBJ1-2, with D maybe TRBD1 (6 bases). The CDR3 is 15 amino acids. Trimming pared 2 bases from V and 0 bases from J, leaving 13 bases between. The germline CDR1 and CDR2 sequences are DFQATT and SNEGSKA (reference sequence). CDR3 nucleotide sequence: TGCAGTGCTAGATTGACAGGTTATCCTAACTATGGCTACACCTTC. The encoded protein is CSARLTGYPNYGYTF.

The CDR3 DNA sequence: TGCGCCAGCAGCCCCCAGACTAGCGGGATTTACGAGCAGTACTTC. This encodes CASSPQTSGIYEQYF. This chain links TRBV5-1 with TRBJ2-7; 11 bases map to TRBD2. V was clipped by 4 bases and J by 4 bases; unmatched bases: 7. The CDR3 runs 15 residues. Germline CDR1 is SGHRS and CDR2 is YFSETQ.

The chain is built from TRBV5-1 and TRBJ2-5; possible D gene TRBD1, 6 bases. The CDR3 runs 14 residues. Trimming cost V 4 bases and J 5 bases, with 15 bases left between them. Germline CDR1 SGHRS, CDR2 YFSETQ. DNA for the CDR3: TGCGCCAGCAGCGCTCTGGGGACAAGCGAGACCCAGTACTTC. Amino acids: CASSALGTSETQYF.

About this clonotype itself: The junction departs from germline at one end; a sequencing error may be responsible. The rearrangement links TRBV12-3 or TRBV12-4 to TRBJ2-4, with a possible D match to TRBD1 (6 bases). The CDR3 has 12 amino acids. This chain's CDR3 is CASRGARSFPHF. Here the CDR3 DNA reads TGTGCCAGCAGGGGGGCCCGATCCTTTCCACACTTC.